This entry concerns a single TCR beta chain. Its target is unknown. This entry is derived from a study of cytotoxic CD8 clonotypes in ibrutinib-treated CLL. TCRdb's table, derived via immunoSEQ multiplex PCR, lists solely in-frame clones and lacks some. The sample consists of approximately 320,000 clones, about 64% of them appearing once. The CDR3 covers 16 residues. The J segment lost 5 bases and the V segment lost 2 bases, leaving 9 bases of the junction unmatched. Germline CDR1 and CDR2: SGHVS and FQNEAQ. Whole-study results and caveats: Clonality rose at ibrutinib response, held steady in sustained remission, and fell toward baseline at progression. Treatment left the uncommon public clonotypes either contracted or stable in frequency.

The input for sequencing was PBMCs, taken after 36 months of ibrutinib treatment. This chain joins TRBV7-8 and TRBJ2-3; 8 bases match TRBD2. This clonotype was sampled from a human donor with chronic lymphocytic leukemia. CDR3 loop: CASSLKTGLAGDTQYF. The CDR3 nucleotides are TGTGCCAGCAGCTTAAAGACTGGACTAGCTGGAGATACGCAGTATTTT.